The present T cell receptor (beta chain) was sequenced within a study of beta chain features in type 1 diabetes. Study findings and constraints: Among type 1 diabetes patients, VDJ junctions had fewer insertions and more deletions. Across all four CD4+ subsets, people with type 1 diabetes showed modestly shorter TCRB CDR3s.

This CDR3 spans 14 amino acids. The trim removed 2 bases at V and 2 bases at J, leaving 0 bases unmatched. Germline-derived CDR1 and CDR2 are MDHEN and SYDVKM. The whole isolated RNA underwent reverse transcription, so sequencing captured expressed TCRB transcripts. Generated by immunoSEQ multiplex PCR, the TCRdb table keeps only in-frame clones and is missing some. Found here are roughly 220,000 clones, about a sixth of them singletons; the top ten hold approximately 0.087%. Concerning this clone itself: No antigen is known for it.

The receptor was derived from a man aged 25 to 45 with type 1 diabetes. What was sequenced was naive CD4+ T cells from blood. The chain joins TRBV28 to TRBJ2-3, with 8 bases fitting TRBD1. The CDR3 protein is CASSLQGATDTQYF. CDR3 DNA: TGTGCCAGCAGTTTACAGGGGGCCACAGATACGCAGTATTTT.